These 5 T cell receptor beta chains share one sample of origin, sequenced in a study of neurological immune-mediated disorders. TCRdb fed the 5' RACE reads into MiXCR, producing one record per CDR3 protein. The table records some 28,000 distinct CDR3 sequences, approximately 12% of them present only once. What was sequenced was PBMCs. Receptor source: a man in his sixties in good health.

This clonotype has ten or more counts. CDR3 residues: CASSQRRTGDQPQHF. In nucleotides, the CDR3 is TGCGCCAGCAGCCAAAGGCGGACGGGGGATCAGCCCCAGCATTTT. V usage is TRBV4-3 and J usage is TRBJ1-5, with D maybe TRBD1 (5 bases). Germline CDR1 is LGHNA and CDR2 is YSLEER. The CDR3 is made up of 15 amino acids. The V and J ends lost 2 bases and 5 bases respectively, with 13 bases between them.

In its sample, this clonotype was seen once. This rearrangement joins TRBV6-1 to TRBJ1-2; D possibly corresponds to TRBD1 (5 bases). Trimming removed 0 bases at V and 4 bases at J, with 15 bases between. CDR1 is MNHNS, CDR2 SASEGT, per germline. CDR3 length: 16 residues. In DNA, the CDR3 is TGTGCCAGCAGTGAAGCAGTGGGCAGGGCGGGCTATGGCTACACCTTC. Its protein product is CASSEAVGRAGYGYTF.

This clonotype turned up a few times. V gene TRBV20-1 combines with J gene TRBJ1-1, with D maybe TRBD1 (5 bases). Germline V gives CDR1 DFQATT, CDR2 SNEGSKA (reference sequence). V lost 6 bases, J lost 1 base, and 12 bases lay in between. The CDR3 runs 13 residues. CDR3 DNA sequence: TGCAGTGCCCGGGGGGACCCGAACACTGAAGCTTTCTTT. Amino acids: CSARGDPNTEAFF.

This clonotype is medium-sized (0.01 to 0.1%). The chain employs TRBV5-1 and TRBJ2-1, with D hard to call. The germline V gene has CDR1 SGHRS and CDR2 YFSETQ. The CDR3 length is 13 residues. Deletions cut 0 bases from V and 7 bases from J, with 8 bases between. CDR3 sequence: CASSLGAGNEQFF. In nucleotides, the CDR3 is TGCGCCAGCAGCTTGGGTGCCGGGAATGAGCAGTTCTTC.

The chain carries TRBV3-1 and TRBJ2-1, with a possible D match to TRBD1 (6 bases). The germline V gene has CDR1 LGHDT and CDR2 YNNKEL (reference sequence). CDR3 length equals 11 residues. V lost 7 bases and J 9 bases, leaving 10 bases between the germline ends. CDR3 region: CASNLGGEQFF. The CDR3 nucleotides read TGTGCCAGCAATCTAGGGGGTGAGCAGTTCTTC.